The clone carrying this TCR beta chain occurred many times. The antigen is not known. TCRdb independently ran MiXCR on the reads; one entry per CDR3 protein. This sample has 55,000 to 80,000 distinct CDR3 sequences, with 21% found just once. This specimen comes from a study of lung T cells in sarcoidosis with Löfgren's syndrome. Germline lookup yields CDR1 MNHNY and CDR2 SVGAGI (reference sequence). Trimming cost V 0 bases and J 4 bases, with 7 bases left between them. This CDR3 is 14 amino acids long. Study-wide results and limits: TRAV12-1 and TRBV2 were reportedly most expanded in Löfgren's patients. Shared TRAV12-1 and TRBV2 CDR3 motifs were reported across several patients. Recognition of an unidentified sarcoidosis antigen was only suggested.

This receptor was identified in a human donor with sarcoidosis (Löfgren's syndrome or another form), or a control subject (not recorded which). V is TRBV6-6 and J is TRBJ2-1, with D hard to call. The sequenced sample consisted of CD4+ T cells from PBMCs. CDR3 loop: CASSYSGAYNEQFF. The CDR3, as DNA: TGTGCCAGCAGTTACTCAGGAGCTTACAATGAGCAGTTCTTC.